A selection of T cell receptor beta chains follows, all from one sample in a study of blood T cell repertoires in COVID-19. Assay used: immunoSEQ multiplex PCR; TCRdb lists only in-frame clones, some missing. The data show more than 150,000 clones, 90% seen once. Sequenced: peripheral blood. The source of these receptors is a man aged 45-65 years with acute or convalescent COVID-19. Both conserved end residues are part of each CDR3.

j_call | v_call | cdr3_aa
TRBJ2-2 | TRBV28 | CASSVPGLAVFANTGELFF
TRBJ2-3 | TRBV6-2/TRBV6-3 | CASSYPLGREDSTDTQYF
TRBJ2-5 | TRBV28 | CASSHGQSGQETQYF
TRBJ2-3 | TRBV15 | CATSPGGRRADTQYF
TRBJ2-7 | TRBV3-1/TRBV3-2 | CASSHRDRAPQAQYF
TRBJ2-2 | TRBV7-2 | CASSAVGAGAHTGELFF
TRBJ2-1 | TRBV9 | CASSVQAGGLNEQFF
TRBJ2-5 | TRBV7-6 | CASSLDDSLETQYF
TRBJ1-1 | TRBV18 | CASSPQGVNTEAFF
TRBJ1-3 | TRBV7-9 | CASVLSGNTIYF
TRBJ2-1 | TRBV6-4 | CASSDSEYNEQFF
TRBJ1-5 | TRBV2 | CASESGNNQPQHF
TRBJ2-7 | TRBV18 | CASSPPNRGGEQYF
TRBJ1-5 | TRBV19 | CASQSGQQNQPQHF
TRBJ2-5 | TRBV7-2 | CASSWATGAQETQYF
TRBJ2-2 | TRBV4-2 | CASSQNRPPQGGTGELFF
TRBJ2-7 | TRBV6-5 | CASQAGLTYEQYF
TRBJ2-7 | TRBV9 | CASSVTPSGRYEQYF
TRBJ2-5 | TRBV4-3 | CASSQRDGETQYF
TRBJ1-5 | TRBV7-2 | CASSLTGWNSNQPQHF
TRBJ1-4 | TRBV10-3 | CAISEWYRGEPTNEKLFF
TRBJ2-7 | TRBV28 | CASSLSSLTGTYEQYF
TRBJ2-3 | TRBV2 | CASSAERGSTDTQYF
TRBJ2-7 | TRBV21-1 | CASSKARDRERPGLAGVNEQYF
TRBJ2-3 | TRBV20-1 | CSASPGGGTDTQYF
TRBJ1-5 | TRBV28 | CASSLPDRVWQPQHF
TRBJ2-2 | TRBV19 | CASSISGSGDYTGELFF
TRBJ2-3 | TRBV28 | CASSFQPLEDTQYF